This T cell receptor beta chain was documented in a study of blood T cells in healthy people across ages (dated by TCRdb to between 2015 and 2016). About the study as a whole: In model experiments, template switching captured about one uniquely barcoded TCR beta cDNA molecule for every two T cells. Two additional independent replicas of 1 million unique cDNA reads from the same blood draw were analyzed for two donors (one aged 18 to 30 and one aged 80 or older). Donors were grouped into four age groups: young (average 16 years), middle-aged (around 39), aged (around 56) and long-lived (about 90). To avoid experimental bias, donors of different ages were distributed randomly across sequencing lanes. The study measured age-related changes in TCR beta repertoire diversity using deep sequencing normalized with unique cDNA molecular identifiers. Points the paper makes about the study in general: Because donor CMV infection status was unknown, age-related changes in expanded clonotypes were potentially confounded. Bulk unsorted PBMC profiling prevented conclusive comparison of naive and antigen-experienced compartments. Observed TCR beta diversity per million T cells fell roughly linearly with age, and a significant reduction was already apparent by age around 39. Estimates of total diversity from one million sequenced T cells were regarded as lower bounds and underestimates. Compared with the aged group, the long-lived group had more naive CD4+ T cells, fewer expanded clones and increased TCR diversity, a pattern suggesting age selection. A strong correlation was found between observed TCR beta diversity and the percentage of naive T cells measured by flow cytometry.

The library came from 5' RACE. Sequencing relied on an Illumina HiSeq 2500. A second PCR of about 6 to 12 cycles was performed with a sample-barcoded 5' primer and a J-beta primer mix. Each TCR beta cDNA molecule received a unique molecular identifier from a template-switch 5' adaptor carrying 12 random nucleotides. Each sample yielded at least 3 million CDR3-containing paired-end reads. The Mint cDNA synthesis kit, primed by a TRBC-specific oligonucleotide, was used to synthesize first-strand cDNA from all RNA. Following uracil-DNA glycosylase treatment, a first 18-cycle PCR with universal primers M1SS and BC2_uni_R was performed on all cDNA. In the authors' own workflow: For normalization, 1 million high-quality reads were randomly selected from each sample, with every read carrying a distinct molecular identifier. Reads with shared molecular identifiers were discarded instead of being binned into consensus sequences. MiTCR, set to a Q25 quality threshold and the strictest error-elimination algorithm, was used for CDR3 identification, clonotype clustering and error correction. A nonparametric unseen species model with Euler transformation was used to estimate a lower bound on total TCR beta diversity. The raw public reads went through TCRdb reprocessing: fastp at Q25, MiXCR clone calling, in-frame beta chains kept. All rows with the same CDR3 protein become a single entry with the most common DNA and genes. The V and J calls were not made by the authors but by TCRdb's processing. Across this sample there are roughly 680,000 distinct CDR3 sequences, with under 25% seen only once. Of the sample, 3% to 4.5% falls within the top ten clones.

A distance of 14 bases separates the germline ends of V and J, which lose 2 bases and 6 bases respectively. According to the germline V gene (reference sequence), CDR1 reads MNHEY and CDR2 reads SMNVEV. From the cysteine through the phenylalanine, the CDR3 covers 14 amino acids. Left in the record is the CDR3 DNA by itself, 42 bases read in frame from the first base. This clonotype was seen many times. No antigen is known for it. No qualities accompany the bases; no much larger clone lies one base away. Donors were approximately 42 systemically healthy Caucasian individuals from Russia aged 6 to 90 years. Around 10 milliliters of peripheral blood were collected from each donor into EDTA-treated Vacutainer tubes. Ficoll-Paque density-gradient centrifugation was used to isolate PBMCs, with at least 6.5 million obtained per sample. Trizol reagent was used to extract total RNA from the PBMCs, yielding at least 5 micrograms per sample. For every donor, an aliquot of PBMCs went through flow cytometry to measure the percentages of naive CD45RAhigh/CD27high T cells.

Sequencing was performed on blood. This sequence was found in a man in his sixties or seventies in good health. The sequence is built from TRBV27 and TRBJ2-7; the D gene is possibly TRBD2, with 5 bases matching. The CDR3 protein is CASSLTGDVGEQYF. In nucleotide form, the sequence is TGTGCCAGCAGTTTAACCGGGGATGTAGGCGAGCAGTACTTC.